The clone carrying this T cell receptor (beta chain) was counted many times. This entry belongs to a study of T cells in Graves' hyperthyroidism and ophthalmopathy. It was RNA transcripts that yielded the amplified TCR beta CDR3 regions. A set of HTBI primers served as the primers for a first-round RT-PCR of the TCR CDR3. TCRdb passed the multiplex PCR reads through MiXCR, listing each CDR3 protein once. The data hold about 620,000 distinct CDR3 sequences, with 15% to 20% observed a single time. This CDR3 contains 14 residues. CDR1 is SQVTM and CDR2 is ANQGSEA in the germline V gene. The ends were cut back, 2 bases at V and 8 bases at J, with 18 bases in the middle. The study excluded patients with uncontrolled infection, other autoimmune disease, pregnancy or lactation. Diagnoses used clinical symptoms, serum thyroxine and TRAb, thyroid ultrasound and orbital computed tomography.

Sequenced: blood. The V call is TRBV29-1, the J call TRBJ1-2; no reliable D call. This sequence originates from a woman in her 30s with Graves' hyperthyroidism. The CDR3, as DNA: TGCAGCGTTGAATGGAGGACCAAGACGGAAGGCTACACCTTC. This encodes CSVEWRTKTEGYTF.